A single sample is the source of the 7 T cell receptor beta chains below, sequenced in a study of monozygotic twins with inflammatory bowel disease. From the 5' RACE reads, TCRdb lists one entry per CDR3 protein and no DNA. The specimen's table records roughly 200,000 distinct CDR3 sequences. Sequences were obtained from blood. The receptors stem from a human donor with ulcerative colitis or Crohn's disease, or a healthy co-twin of an affected twin (not recorded which).

The chain carries TRBV7-6 and TRBJ2-2; TCRdb selects TRBD2, and the lack of DNA leaves this call unchecked. Germline lookup yields CDR1 SGHVS and CDR2 FNYEAQ. This CDR3 is 18 amino acids long. The chain's CDR3 is CASSLASGGGTNTGELFF.

V and J are TRBV30 and TRBJ2-2; TCRdb reports TRBD2, a call that lacks DNA to check it against. CDR3 length: 18 residues. Germline lookup yields CDR1 GTSNPN and CDR2 SVGIG (reference sequence). The CDR3: CAWSRIIGTLRSTGELFF.

The genes are TRBV24-1 and TRBJ2-1; with no DNA, the TCRdb D assignment of TRBD2 cannot be verified. CDR1 is KGHDR, CDR2 SFDVKD, per germline. The CDR3 runs 16 residues. The CDR3 reads CATSDPVSGRHNEQFF.

The chain employs TRBV20-1 and TRBJ1-1. The CDR3 totals 12 residues. CDR1 DFQATT and CDR2 SNEGSKA come from the germline V gene (reference sequence). The CDR3: CSAQQRNTEAFF.

The V and J genes are TRBV20-1 and TRBJ2-7. This CDR3 is 12 amino acids long. Germline loops: CDR1 DFQATT, CDR2 SNEGSKA (reference sequence). The CDR3 sequence is CSASKGSYEQYF.

This chain connects TRBV29-1 to TRBJ2-1; as DNA is missing, the TRBD1 call by TCRdb cannot be tested. In germline, CDR1 is SQVTM, CDR2 ANQGSEA. The CDR3 is made up of 16 amino acids. The CDR3 sequence: CSVGLGTVIDYNEQFF.

The chain combines TRBV6-2 or TRBV6-3 with TRBJ2-7. Germline assignment: CDR1 MNHEY and CDR2 SVGEGT. The CDR3 length is 11 residues. The CDR3 spells CASTAGREQYF.